This T cell receptor (beta chain) was recovered during a study of patients and donors after allogeneic stem cell transplantation. The V end lost 3 bases, the J end lost 0 bases, and 8 bases lay between the germline ends. Per the germline V gene, CDR1 is SQVTM and CDR2 is ANQGSEA. The CDR3 has 13 residues. The table lists this clonotype with many counts. TCRdb reprocessed the RT-PCR reads with MiXCR, giving one entry per CDR3 protein. There are 150,000 to 200,000 distinct CDR3 sequences in the sample; around 28% occur only once, and approximately 3% lies in the top ten. Sequencing was done on a sample of blood, either unsorted or a sorted T cell fraction (not recorded which). The chain has TRBV29-1 and TRBJ2-5; D is unclear. The clonotype originates from a human donor who was either an allogeneic HSCT recipient or a stem cell or donor lymphocyte infusion donor (not recorded which). It is not recorded whose cells these are; they may come from a transplant donor. The DNA for the CDR3 is TGCAGCGTTGACTGGGTGTACCAAGAGACCCAGTACTTC. Translating it yields CSVDWVYQETQYF.